This T cell receptor beta chain was identified in a study of blood T cell repertoires in COVID-19. The length of the CDR3 is 15 residues. Germline V gene sequence: CDR1 ENHRY, CDR2 SYGVKD. The ends lost 4 bases at V and 4 bases at J; junction bases unmatched: 7. Authors' data handling: Reference gene primers were amplified, and this amplification served to estimate nucleated cell counts. Sequenced by immunoSEQ multiplex PCR; TCRdb stores in-frame clones only, minus some. V and J calls and clone size come straight from that table; D and trimming were deduced from the DNA. The data contain roughly 250,000 clones, 86% of them singletons.

Material for sequencing was PBMCs or T cells enriched from blood (not recorded which). The receptor's source is a woman aged 45-60 years who had recovered from COVID-19. The gene calls are TRBV10-3 and TRBJ1-2; 9 bases map to TRBD1. In DNA form, the CDR3 reads TGTGCCATCAGTGGCCCGGACAGGGGATCCTATGGCTACACCTTC. Translating gives CAISGPDRGSYGYTF.